Below, 27 T cell receptor beta chains from the same sample are listed, as sequenced in a study of T cell responses to AZD1222 COVID-19 vaccine. Only in-frame clones appear in the TCRdb table, and some are missing; sequencing was by immunoSEQ multiplex PCR. The repertoire holds about 160,000 clones, 92% seen once, with 4% to 5.5% in the top ten. The source material was peripheral blood, sampled on day 0 of MenACWY control vaccination. Source of these receptors: an adult in good health.

The V call is TRBV9, the J call TRBJ2-5; perhaps TRBD1 as D (6 bases). The V gene's germline CDR1 is SGDLS and CDR2 YYNGEE. Trimming stripped 4 bases from V and 4 bases from J, with 8 bases between. The CDR3 consists of 12 residues. CDR3 DNA: TGTGCCAGCAGCAAAGGGGGAGAGACCCAGTACTTC. Its translation: CASSKGGETQYF.

The CDR3 DNA follows: TGTGCCAGTAAGGGAGTAGGTACGAATGAGCAGTTCTTC. Protein: CASKGVGTNEQFF. This sequence joins TRBV19 and TRBJ2-1, with D perhaps matching TRBD2 (5 bases). Trimming took off 7 bases at V and 7 bases at J, with 14 bases between the two ends. Germline V CDR1 and CDR2: LNHDA, SQIVND (reference sequence). The CDR3 sequence is 13 residues long.

About this clone itself: A junction end diverges from the germline sequence, so it may reflect a read error. The chain couples TRBV12-3 or TRBV12-4 to TRBJ2-1, with D hard to call. There are 11 residues in the CDR3. In DNA form, the CDR3 reads TGTGCCAGCAGTTTGCACAAAGAGCAGTTCTTC. Translated, it gives CASSLHKEQFF.

The gene calls are TRBV30 and TRBJ2-7, with a possible D match to TRBD2 (6 bases). The CDR3 has 11 residues. Trimming pared 6 bases from V and 3 bases from J, leaving 9 bases between. In germline, CDR1 is GTSNPN, CDR2 SVGIG (reference sequence). CDR3 DNA sequence: TGTGCCTGTGGGGGGAACTACGAGCAGTACTTC. Its translation is CACGGNYEQYF.

The rearrangement links TRBV7-6 to TRBJ2-7; 9 bases match TRBD2. The germline gives CDR1 SGHVS, CDR2 FNYEAQ. Trimming took 1 base from V and 4 from J; bases not matched to a gene: 5. This CDR3 is built from 15 residues. CDR3: CASSLGTAGGYEQYF. In DNA, the CDR3 is TGTGCCAGCAGCTTAGGAACAGCGGGAGGATACGAGCAGTACTTC.

The gene calls are TRBV6-6 and TRBJ2-1, with 12 bases identical to TRBD2. V shed 6 bases and J 10 bases; nucleotides not matched to a gene: 1. The CDR3 totals 12 residues. CDR1 MNHNY and CDR2 SVGAGI come from the germline V gene (reference sequence). Here the CDR3 reads CASRGLAGEQFF. The CDR3 bases are TGTGCCAGCAGGGGACTAGCGGGCGAGCAGTTCTTC.

This clone was recorded once. This rearrangement joins TRBV7-9 to TRBJ1-4; D is unresolved. Germline-derived CDR1 and CDR2 are SEHNR and FQNEAQ (reference sequence). The CDR3 is 11 amino acids. V lost 1 base and J 6 bases, leaving 0 bases between the germline ends. The CDR3 nucleotides read TGTGCCAGCAGCTTAGATGAAAAACTGTTTTTT. It codes for CASSLDEKLFF.

The chain links TRBV5-1 to TRBJ2-5; D gene unclear. The CDR3 is made up of 15 amino acids. The germline V gene encodes CDR1 SGHRS and CDR2 YFSETQ. Trimming took 0 bases from V and 3 from J, leaving 12 bases between them. The CDR3 nucleotides read TGCGCCAGCAGCTTGGGGAGTACGCCCGAAGAGACCCAGTACTTC. It encodes CASSLGSTPEETQYF. The full variable domain, its missing parts supplied by reference TRBV5-1 and TRBJ2-5, is KAGVTQTPRYLIKTRGQQVTLSCSPISGHRSVSWYQQTPGQGLQFLFEYFSETQRNKGNFPGRFSGRQFSNSRSEMNVSTLELGDSALYLCASSLGSTPEETQYFGPGTRLLVL.

The CDR3 sequence: CASSSTGRDTQYF. The CDR3 DNA reads TGTGCCAGCAGCTCAACGGGGCGCGATACGCAGTATTTT. The rearrangement joins TRBV5-4 to TRBJ2-3; possibly TRBD1 or TRBD2 for D (5 bases each). The V end was cut by 3 bases, the J end by 6 bases, with 11 bases between. Germline-derived CDR1 and CDR2 are SGHNT and YYREEE (reference sequence). This CDR3 region has 13 residues.

This chain connects TRBV30 to TRBJ2-2; 11 nucleotides match TRBD2. Germline V gene lookup returns CDR1 GTSNPN and CDR2 SVGIG (reference sequence). V lost 5 bases and J lost 5; bases outside the gene matches: 1. The CDR3 runs to 13 residues. CDR3 bases: TGTGCCTGGGGACTAGCGGGTACCGGGGAGCTGTTTTTT. Residues: CAWGLAGTGELFF.

The genes are TRBV19 and TRBJ2-1; 9 positions agree with TRBD2. Trimming took 8 bases from V and 6 from J; bases not matched to a gene: 11. The CDR3 is 15 residues long. Germline CDR1 LNHDA, CDR2 SQIVND (reference sequence). CDR3 protein: CASSLGGTSINEQFF. In DNA, the CDR3 is TGTGCCAGTTCCTTGGGCGGGACTAGCATCAATGAGCAGTTCTTC. The variable domain in full, completed from reference TRBV19 and TRBJ2-1, reads DGGITQSPKYLFRKEGQNVTLSCEQNLNHDAMYWYRQDPGQGLRLIYYSQIVNDFQKGDIAEGYSVSREKKESFPLTVTSAQKNPTAFYLCASSLGGTSINEQFFGPGTRLTVL.

The genes are TRBV9 and TRBJ2-1; D not resolved. CDR3 length equals 11 residues. Trimming took off 3 bases at V and 8 bases at J, with 6 bases between the two ends. Germline V gene lookup returns CDR1 SGDLS and CDR2 YYNGEE. This CDR3 is CASSDTHEQFF. CDR3 sequence (DNA): TGTGCCAGCAGCGACACCCATGAGCAGTTCTTC.

This sequence joins TRBV24-1 and TRBJ2-1; a weak D match, TRBD2 (6 bases). The CDR3 is made up of 17 amino acids. The germline gives CDR1 KGHDR, CDR2 SFDVKD. Trimming cost V 5 bases and J 2 bases, with 18 bases left between them. The CDR3 is CATSVGFGGDPYNEQFF. In nucleotides, the CDR3 is TGTGCCACCAGTGTTGGGTTCGGCGGGGACCCCTACAATGAGCAGTTCTTC.

This chain links TRBV7-9 with TRBJ1-3; D gene ambiguous. In germline, CDR1 is SEHNR, CDR2 FQNEAQ (reference sequence). V was pared by 1 base and J by 0 bases, with 7 bases between. This CDR3 is built from 15 residues. Here the CDR3 reads CASSLGWFSGNTIYF. CDR3 coding DNA: TGTGCCAGCAGCTTAGGATGGTTCTCTGGAAACACCATATATTTT.

The chain uses TRBV7-2 and TRBJ1-4; D unclear. V dropped 4 bases and J dropped 10 bases, with 16 bases sitting between them. Germline V CDR1 and CDR2: SGHTA, FQGNSA. This CDR3 has 14 residues. The CDR3 region is CASSSQREETKLFF. For the CDR3, the DNA is TGTGCCAGCAGCTCGCAAAGGGAGGAAACAAAACTGTTTTTT.

The chain combines TRBV11-3 with TRBJ2-7; D gene uncertain. The CDR3 contains 13 residues. Trimming stripped 1 base from V and 6 bases from J, with 10 bases between. Looked up from germline, CDR1 is SGHNT and CDR2 is YENEEA. CDR3 coding DNA: TGTGCCAGCAGCTTAGGTACCCTTGGCGAGCAGTACTTC. This sequence encodes CASSLGTLGEQYF. Filled out from reference TRBV11-3 and TRBJ2-7, the complete variable domain reads EAGVVQSPRYKIIEKKQPVAFWCNPISGHNTLYWYLQNLGQGPELLIRYENEEAVDDSQLPKDRFSAERLKGVDSTLKIQPAELGDSAVYLCASSLGTLGEQYFGPGTRLTVT.

The J gene is TRBJ2-7, the V gene TRBV6-6, with 11 bases fitting TRBD2. The CDR3 has 15 residues. V was pared by 6 bases and J by 4 bases, with 8 bases of the junction left unmatched. Germline loops: CDR1 MNHNY, CDR2 SVGAGI (reference sequence). The CDR3 bases are TGTGCCAGCAGGGAACTAGCGGGAGATAGATACGAGCAGTACTTC. Amino acid sequence: CASRELAGDRYEQYF.

The rearrangement uses TRBV27 and TRBJ2-7, with 9 bases identical to TRBD2. CDR1 is MNHEY, CDR2 SMNVEV, per germline (reference sequence). This CDR3 region has 15 residues. V trimming: 7 bases; J trimming: 6 bases; junction bases outside the gene matches: 13. The CDR3 loop is CASKLGGRATGEQYF. CDR3 sequence (DNA): TGTGCCAGCAAATTGGGCGGGAGGGCCACGGGCGAGCAGTACTTC.

A single count supports this clone. The V gene is TRBV24-1, the J gene TRBJ2-1; 7 bases agree with TRBD1. Germline loops: CDR1 KGHDR, CDR2 SFDVKD. V lost 6 bases and J lost 6; bases outside the gene matches: 4. The CDR3 extends over 13 amino acids. The CDR3 sequence: CATSNRGVNEQFF. In DNA, the CDR3 is TGTGCCACCAGTAACAGGGGAGTCAATGAGCAGTTCTTC.

The gene calls are TRBV6-5 and TRBJ2-1; no firm D call. This CDR3 comprises 15 residues. Germline values: CDR1 MNHEY, CDR2 SVGAGI. V lost 0 bases to trimming and J lost 6 bases, with 12 bases between them. This CDR3 is CASSYSLALRNEQFF. CDR3 nucleotide sequence: TGTGCCAGCAGTTACTCGCTGGCCCTCCGCAATGAGCAGTTCTTC.

The genes are TRBV21-1 and TRBJ2-4; TRBD2 reflects the table's D call only, with no check against the DNA. TRBV21-1 constitutes a pseudogene. This CDR3 comprises 15 residues. CDR3 loop: CASSGDRKIKNIQYF. The CDR3 DNA follows: TGTGCCAGCAGCGGAGATAGGAAGATCAAAAACATTCAGTACTTC.

This chain joins TRBV5-1 and TRBJ2-7, with 7 bases lining up with TRBD2. Per germline, CDR1 SGHRS and CDR2 YFSETQ. V lost 1 base and J lost 7; bases outside the gene matches: 11. This CDR3 contains 15 residues. The DNA of the CDR3 is TGCGCCAGCAGCTTGATCCCAACGGGAGGTGGAGAGCAGTACTTC. Protein sequence: CASSLIPTGGGEQYF. The full variable domain, rest sourced from reference TRBV5-1 and TRBJ2-7, is KAGVTQTPRYLIKTRGQQVTLSCSPISGHRSVSWYQQTPGQGLQFLFEYFSETQRNKGNFPGRFSGRQFSNSRSEMNVSTLELGDSALYLCASSLIPTGGGEQYFGPGTRLTVT.

The V gene is TRBV6-5, the J gene TRBJ1-2; 7 bases agree with TRBD1. This CDR3 has 13 residues. Unmatched junction bases numbered 5, after V lost 2 bases and J lost 8 bases. Looked up from germline, CDR1 is MNHEY and CDR2 is SVGAGI. CDR3 sequence reads: CASSYVAGGGYTF. The CDR3 DNA is TGTGCCAGCAGTTACGTGGCAGGGGGGGGCTACACCTTC.

The rearrangement uses TRBV19 and TRBJ1-2; a possible D gene is TRBD1 (5 bases). Germline CDR1 reads LNHDA; CDR2 reads SQIVND (reference sequence). Trimming took off 6 bases at V and 2 bases at J, with 13 bases between the two ends. This CDR3 comprises 14 residues. CDR3 residues: CASSVGPVNYGYTF. The CDR3 coding sequence is TGTGCCAGTAGCGTGGGACCGGTGAACTATGGCTACACCTTC.

V is TRBV18 and J is TRBJ2-7, with TRBD1 as a possible D gene (6 bases). Trimming removed 4 bases from V and 5 bases from J, with 18 bases in between. Germline V gene sequence: CDR1 KGHSH, CDR2 LQKENI. The CDR3 is 15 amino acids. The CDR3 sequence: CASSQVRGIPHEQYF. In nucleotides, the CDR3 is TGTGCCAGCTCACAGGTGAGGGGGATCCCCCACGAGCAGTACTTC.

This clone was counted once. CDR3 loop: CASSHRAGLAGWDRHNEQFF. CDR3 nucleotide sequence: TGCGCCAGCAGCCACCGAGCGGGACTAGCGGGATGGGACCGACACAATGAGCAGTTCTTC. This chain uses TRBV4-1 with TRBJ2-1; TRBD2 agrees at 13 bases. V trimming: 3 bases; J trimming: 5 bases; junction bases outside the gene matches: 16. The CDR3 is 20 amino acids. In germline, CDR1 is MGHRA, CDR2 YSYEKL.

Note on this clone: This sample includes further DNA sequences coding for the same CDR3. The rearrangement joins TRBV30 to TRBJ1-1; the match to TRBD1 covers 8 bases. There are 12 residues in the CDR3. Germline CDR1 is GTSNPN and CDR2 is SVGIG (reference sequence). V shed 3 bases, J shed 5 bases, and the junction held 2 bases outside the gene matches. The CDR3 protein is CAWSRTGTEAFF. The DNA of the CDR3 is TGTGCCTGGAGCCGGACAGGGACTGAAGCTTTCTTT.